This T cell receptor beta chain came from a study of blood T cell repertoires in COVID-19. The age range of participants was about 18 to 90 years, with residence in about two dozen US areas. Donors were grouped by their self-reported clinical history. The recovered donors of Cohort 3 showed two negative PCRs, clearance, or symptom resolution. The assay was immunoSEQ multiplex PCR, and TCRdb's table has in-frame clones only and misses some. The data show 150,000 to 200,000 clones, with 85% to 90% seen just once and more than 5% held by the top ten. Germline lookup yields CDR1 MDHEN and CDR2 SYDVKM. The CDR3 consists of 17 residues. Trimming cost V 6 bases and J 4 bases; bases outside gene matches: 14.

The chain uses TRBV28 and TRBJ2-1; 8 nucleotides match TRBD2. This sequence originates from a man aged 35 to 55 who had recovered from COVID-19. What was sequenced was PBMCs or T cells enriched from blood (not recorded which). CDR3 bases: TGTGCCAGCAGCTCCTCCTTAGCGGGACTATTTTACAATGAGCAGTTCTTC. Protein: CASSSSLAGLFYNEQFF.